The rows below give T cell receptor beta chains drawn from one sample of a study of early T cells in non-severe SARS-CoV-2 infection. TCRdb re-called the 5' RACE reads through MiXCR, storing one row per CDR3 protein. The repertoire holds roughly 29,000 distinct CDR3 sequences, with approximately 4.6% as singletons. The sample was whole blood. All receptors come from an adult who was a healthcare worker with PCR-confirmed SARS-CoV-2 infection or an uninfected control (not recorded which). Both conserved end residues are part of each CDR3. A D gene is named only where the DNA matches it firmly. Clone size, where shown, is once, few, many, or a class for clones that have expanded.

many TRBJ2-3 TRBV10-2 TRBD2 CASSESTGTRSTDTQYF TGCGCCAGCAGTGAGTCAACCGGGACTAGGAGCACAGATACGCAGTATTTT
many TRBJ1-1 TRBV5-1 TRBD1 CASSLAGTANTEAFF TGCGCCAGCAGCTTGGCCGGGACAGCGAACACTGAAGCTTTCTTT
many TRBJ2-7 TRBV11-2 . CASSARRESYEQYF TGTGCCAGCAGCGCCCGCAGGGAATCCTACGAGCAGTACTTC
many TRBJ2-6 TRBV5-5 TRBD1 CASRLTGTGANVLTF TGTGCCAGCAGGCTGACAGGGACCGGGGCCAACGTCCTGACTTTC
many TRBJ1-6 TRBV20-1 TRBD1 CSAREDRGYSPLHF TGCAGTGCTAGAGAGGACAGGGGATATTCACCCCTCCACTTT
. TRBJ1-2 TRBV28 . CASTKLLSGNYGYTF TGTGCCAGCACCAAACTACTGTCCGGGAACTATGGCTACACCTTC
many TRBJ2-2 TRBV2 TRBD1 CASVPGQGASGELFF TGTGCCAGCGTCCCGGGACAGGGGGCGTCCGGGGAGCTGTTTTTT
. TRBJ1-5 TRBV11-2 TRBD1 CASSLTGDNQPQHF TGTGCCAGCAGCCTCACAGGGGACAATCAGCCCCAGCATTTT
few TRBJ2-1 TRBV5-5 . CASSFSDYNEQFF TGTGCCAGCAGCTTCTCGGACTACAATGAGCAGTTCTTC
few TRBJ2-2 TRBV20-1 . CSARDRRFGELFF TGCAGTGCTAGAGATAGGCGTTTCGGGGAGCTGTTTTTT
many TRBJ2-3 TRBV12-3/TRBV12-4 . CASSLFGNPGTDTQYF TGTGCCAGCAGTTTGTTCGGGAATCCGGGGACAGATACGCAGTATTTT
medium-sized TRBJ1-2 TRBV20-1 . CSASLGDGYGYTF TGCAGTGCTAGTCTGGGGGACGGCTATGGCTACACCTTC
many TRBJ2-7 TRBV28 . CASSSTGKEQYF TGTGCCAGCAGTTCGACAGGTAAAGAGCAGTACTTC
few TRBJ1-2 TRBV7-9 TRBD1 CASSETGTGVTRGGYTF TGTGCCAGCAGCGAGACCGGGACAGGGGTAACGCGGGGAGGCTACACCTTC
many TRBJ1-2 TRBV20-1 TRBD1 CSARDQGVFGGYTF TGCAGTGCTAGAGATCAGGGGGTTTTCGGCGGCTACACCTTC
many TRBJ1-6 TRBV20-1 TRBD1 CSAGGTGLISSPLHF TGCAGTGCCGGAGGGACAGGGCTAATAAGTTCACCCCTCCACTTT
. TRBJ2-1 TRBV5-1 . CASSLDIGTTYNEQFF TGCGCCAGCAGCTTGGATATCGGTACTACCTACAATGAGCAGTTCTTC
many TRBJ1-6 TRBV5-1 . CASSSESDGGNSPLHF TGCGCCAGCAGCTCGGAGTCGGATGGGGGAAATTCACCCCTCCACTTT